This T cell receptor (beta chain) was captured by sequencing in a study of blood T cells in healthy people across ages. General study points: The long-lived group displayed more naive CD4+ cells, plus higher diversity, than the aged donors did.

Germline V gene lookup returns CDR1 MNHNY and CDR2 SVGAGI (reference sequence). V lost 3 bases and J 4 bases, leaving 12 bases between the germline ends. The CDR3 length is 14 residues. Together with a sample-barcoded 5' primer, a J-beta primer mix was included in a second PCR lasting about 6 to 12 cycles. TCRdb processed the 5' RACE reads anew with MiXCR; each CDR3 protein has one entry. The data show 600,000 to 1,000,000 distinct CDR3 sequences, nearly 60% seen once. Donor samples were obtained from healthy Caucasian individuals from Russia, aged roughly 6 to 90. Note on this clonotype: Its antigen is not identified.

The sequence was obtained from a man aged 25 to 40 in good health. The sample was blood. The rearrangement joins TRBV6-6 to TRBJ1-1, with D possibly TRBD1 on 5 matching bases. This CDR3 reads CASSYGSGTTEAFF. The CDR3 DNA follows: TGTGCCAGCAGTTATGGTTCAGGGACCACTGAAGCTTTCTTT.